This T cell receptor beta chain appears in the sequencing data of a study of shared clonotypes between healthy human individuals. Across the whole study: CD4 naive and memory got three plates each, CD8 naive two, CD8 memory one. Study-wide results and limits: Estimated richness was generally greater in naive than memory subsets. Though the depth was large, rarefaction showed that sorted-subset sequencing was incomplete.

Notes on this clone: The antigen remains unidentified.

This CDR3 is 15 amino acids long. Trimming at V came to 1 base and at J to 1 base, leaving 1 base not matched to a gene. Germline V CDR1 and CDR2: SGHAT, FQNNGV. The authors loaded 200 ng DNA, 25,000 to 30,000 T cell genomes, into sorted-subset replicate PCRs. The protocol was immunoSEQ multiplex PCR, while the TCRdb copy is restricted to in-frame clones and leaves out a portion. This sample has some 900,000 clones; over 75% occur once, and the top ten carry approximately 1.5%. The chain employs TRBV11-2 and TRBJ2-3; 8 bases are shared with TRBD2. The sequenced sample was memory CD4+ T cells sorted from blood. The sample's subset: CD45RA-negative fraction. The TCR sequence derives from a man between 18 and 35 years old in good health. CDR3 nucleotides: TGTGCCAGCAGCTTAGGGCGGGGGGGCACAGATACGCAGTATTTT. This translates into CASSLGRGGTDTQYF.